The T cell receptor beta chain under discussion was sequenced for a study of Graves' ophthalmopathy and Graves' hyperthyroidism. Amplified TCR beta CDR3 regions were obtained using RNA transcripts as template. The workflow started with a first-round RT-PCR run with HTBI primers and then moved on to a second-round multiplex PCR. TCRdb re-analysed the multiplex PCR reads in MiXCR, keeping a single row per CDR3 protein. The sample lists hundreds of thousands of distinct CDR3 sequences; around a fifth were seen once. This clonotype has just one count. At one of its ends the junction is not consistent with the germline gene, which may arise from a read error. The source material was peripheral blood. This TCR derives from a woman aged 18 to 35 with stable Graves' hyperthyroidism.

The CDR3 DNA reads as TGTGCCAGCAGTTACCACGGGACAGGGCCTAACGATCAGTACTTC. Encoded protein: CASSYHGTGPNDQYF. The rearrangement links TRBV6-5 to TRBJ2-7; 9 positions agree with TRBD1. Germline values: CDR1 MNHEY, CDR2 SVGAGI. The CDR3 totals 15 residues.